One sample yielded the 16 T cell receptor beta chains listed below, sequenced in a study of blood T cell repertoires in COVID-19. TCRdb's table, derived via immunoSEQ multiplex PCR, lists solely in-frame clones and lacks some. The sample has approximately 10,000 clones; roughly 70% are singletons. Material for sequencing was peripheral blood. These receptors originate from a man in his sixties with COVID-19, enrolled during active disease.

This clone was picked up one time. The chain links TRBV2 to TRBJ2-1; 10 nucleotides agree with TRBD2. Germline CDR1 SNHLY, CDR2 FYNNEI. The CDR3 is 15 residues long. Trimming at V came to 6 bases and at J to 7 bases, leaving 9 bases not matched to a gene. CDR3: CASSLGTSERNEQFF. DNA of the CDR3: TGTGCCAGCAGCCTCGGGACTAGCGAAAGGAATGAGCAGTTCTTC.

The chain employs TRBV10-3 and TRBJ2-7; 7 bases agree with TRBD2. The CDR3 spans 16 residues. Unmatched junction bases numbered 8, after V lost 1 base and J lost 2 bases. CDR1 and CDR2 (germline): ENHRY, SYGVKD. CDR3 in amino acids: CAISELLAGRPYEQYF. CDR3 nucleotides: TGTGCCATCAGTGAGTTGTTAGCGGGTCGACCCTACGAGCAGTACTTC.

This rearrangement joins TRBV24-1 to TRBJ2-3, with D possibly being TRBD2 (6 bases). Trimming stripped 4 bases from V and 6 bases from J, with 13 bases between. Germline CDR1 is KGHDR and CDR2 is SFDVKD. The length of the CDR3 is 14 residues. The chain's CDR3 is CATSEAGWSDTQYF. CDR3 DNA sequence: TGTGCCACCAGTGAGGCGGGGTGGTCGGATACGCAGTATTTT.

CDR3 loop: CASRTGVHRGTDTQYF. DNA of the CDR3: TGTGCCAGCAGAACAGGGGTACATCGGGGCACAGATACGCAGTATTTT. The chain carries TRBV28 and TRBJ2-3, with 7 positions matching TRBD1. This CDR3 has 16 amino acids. V shed 6 bases, J shed 1 base, and the junction held 10 bases outside the gene matches. Germline CDR1 is MDHEN and CDR2 is SYDVKM.

This chain links TRBV28 with TRBJ1-2; 10 bases align to TRBD1. The length of the CDR3 is 14 residues. Unmatched junction bases numbered 4, after V lost 3 bases and J lost 6 bases. From germline, CDR1 is MDHEN and CDR2 SYDVKM. The CDR3 nucleotides read TGTGCCAGCAGTTTGTCCGGGACAGGGGATGGCTACACCTTC. Translated: CASSLSGTGDGYTF.

The J gene is TRBJ2-1, the V gene TRBV23-1, with 7 positions matching TRBD2. TRBV23-1 has ORF status, its function being uncertain. The CDR3 is 19 residues long. V was clipped by 2 bases and J by 4 bases; unmatched bases: 17. CDR3 sequence: CASSQGGGTSYNRYNEQFF. Here the CDR3 DNA reads TGCGCCAGCAGTCAAGGGGGGGGGACCTCCTACAACCGTTACAATGAGCAGTTCTTC.

The J gene is TRBJ2-5, the V gene TRBV25-1, with TRBD1 as a possible D gene (7 bases). There are 14 residues in the CDR3. Trimming took 5 bases from V and 5 from J, leaving 15 bases between them. CDR1 MGHDK and CDR2 SYGVNS come from the germline V gene. DNA for the CDR3: TGTGCCAGCAGTTTAGGACAGGAGGGCGAGACCCAGTACTTC. Its translation is CASSLGQEGETQYF.

The gene calls are TRBV18 and TRBJ1-1, with D tentatively TRBD1 (6 bases). Germline CDR1 reads KGHSH; CDR2 reads LQKENI. The CDR3 is 14 residues long. Between the trimmed V and J ends, which lost 2 bases and 5 bases, there was a span of 12 bases. CDR3 amino acids: CASSPVGGRTEAFF. CDR3 sequence (DNA): TGTGCCAGCTCACCAGTCGGGGGGCGAACTGAAGCTTTCTTT. Full variable domain (rest looked up from reference TRBV18 and TRBJ1-1): NAGVMQNPRHLVRRRGQEARLRCSPMKGHSHVYWYRQLPEEGLKFMVYLQKENIIDESGMPKERFSAEFPKEGPSILRIQQVVRGDSAAYFCASSPVGGRTEAFFGQGTRLTVV.

The chain is built from TRBV18 and TRBJ2-2, with 8 positions matching TRBD1. Germline V lookup: CDR1 KGHSH, CDR2 LQKENI. The CDR3 extends over 14 amino acids. V gave up 4 bases and J gave up 7 bases; unmatched junction bases: 5. This CDR3 reads CASSRTGSNGELFF. The CDR3 nucleotides read TGTGCCAGCTCACGGACAGGGAGTAACGGGGAGCTGTTTTTT.

This clone has more than one count but fewer than ten. This chain uses TRBV5-1 with TRBJ2-6, with 11 bases identical to TRBD1. Looked up from germline, CDR1 is SGHRS and CDR2 is YFSETQ. V shed 3 bases and J 2 bases; nucleotides not matched to a gene: 10. The CDR3 is 19 amino acids. CDR3 DNA: TGCGCCAGCAGCTATACCCCCGGGACAGGGGGTACTGGGGCCAACGTCCTGACTTTC. It specifies CASSYTPGTGGTGANVLTF.

The J gene is TRBJ1-5, the V gene TRBV19; D perhaps matches TRBD1 (5 bases). The CDR3 loop spans 15 amino acids. The V end lost 7 bases, the J end lost 6 bases, and 19 bases lay between the germline ends. CDR1 and CDR2 from the germline V gene are LNHDA and SQIVND (reference sequence). The CDR3 spells CASNPLGGKGQPQHF. Here the CDR3 DNA reads TGTGCCAGTAACCCTTTGGGGGGGAAAGGTCAGCCCCAGCATTTT. Complete variable domain (other parts from reference TRBV19 and TRBJ1-5): DGGITQSPKYLFRKEGQNVTLSCEQNLNHDAMYWYRQDPGQGLRLIYYSQIVNDFQKGDIAEGYSVSREKKESFPLTVTSAQKNPTAFYLCASNPLGGKGQPQHFGDGTRLSIL.

The genes are TRBV5-1 and TRBJ2-3, with 9 nucleotides matching TRBD1. The CDR3 loop spans 15 amino acids. Trimming at V came to 0 bases and at J to 5 bases, leaving 4 bases not matched to a gene. Germline V lookup: CDR1 SGHRS, CDR2 YFSETQ. This chain's CDR3 is CASSLGTGEVDTQYF. Here the CDR3 DNA reads TGCGCCAGCAGCTTGGGGACAGGGGAAGTAGATACGCAGTATTTT.

V usage is TRBV28 and J usage is TRBJ2-7; perhaps TRBD2 as D (6 bases). The germline V gene has CDR1 MDHEN and CDR2 SYDVKM. V gave up 4 bases and J gave up 3 bases, with 22 bases separating them. CDR3 size: 17 residues. The CDR3: CASSSPKERAGFYEQYF. The CDR3 DNA sequence: TGTGCCAGCAGTTCCCCCAAAGAGAGGGCGGGGTTCTACGAGCAGTACTTC.

There are a few counts of this clone. The chain joins TRBV3-1 (or the pseudogene TRBV3-2) to TRBJ1-6; 7 bases are shared with TRBD1. The CDR3 covers 12 residues. The V gene's germline CDR1 is LGHDT and CDR2 YNNKEL (reference sequence). Trimming cost V 4 bases and J 11 bases; bases outside gene matches: 2. CDR3 protein: CASSPGQTPLHF. The CDR3 nucleotides are TGTGCCAGCAGCCCGGGACAGACACCCCTCCACTTT.

The chain links TRBV15 to TRBJ2-1; 7 nucleotides align to TRBD2. Trimming at V came to 5 bases and at J to 5 bases, leaving 3 bases not matched to a gene. Germline CDR1 reads LNHNV; CDR2 reads YYDKDF (reference sequence). This CDR3 comprises 13 residues. DNA for the CDR3: TGTGCCACCAGCTCTCGGGGGGACAATGAGCAGTTCTTC. Amino acid sequence: CATSSRGDNEQFF.

The V gene is TRBV6-5, the J gene TRBJ2-5; 11 nucleotides align to TRBD2. With 1 base clipped from V and 5 bases from J, the junction kept 6 bases outside the gene matches. Germline V gene data show CDR1 as MNHEY and CDR2 as SVGAGI. The CDR3 extends over 16 amino acids. In DNA form, the CDR3 reads TGTGCCAGCAGTTACTTCCTAGCGGGAGGCCCCGAGACCCAGTACTTC. Protein sequence: CASSYFLAGGPETQYF.